This TCR beta chain was sequenced in a study of OX40 agonist ivuxolimab in advanced cancers. This clone was seen a few times. Data came from immunoSEQ multiplex PCR; TCRdb stores just in-frame clones and leaves some out. The sample lists roughly 90,000 clones, around 90% occurring once. Blood draws occurred at baseline, cycle 4 day 1, and cycle 7 day 1. Germline V gives CDR1 MNHNS, CDR2 SASEGT. V gave up 5 bases and J gave up 9 bases; unmatched junction bases: 7. The CDR3 sequence is 13 residues long. The J gene is TRBJ1-2, the V gene TRBV6-1; TRBD1 agrees at 9 bases. This clonotype was obtained from an adult with an advanced solid tumor such as melanoma, head and neck, liver or kidney cancer. Material: CD4+ or CD8+ T cells sorted from blood, obtained in a trial of the OX40 agonist ivuxolimab. CDR3 residues: CASSPTGQGSYTF. The CDR3 DNA follows: TGTGCCAGCAGTCCGACGGGACAGGGAAGCTACACCTTC.